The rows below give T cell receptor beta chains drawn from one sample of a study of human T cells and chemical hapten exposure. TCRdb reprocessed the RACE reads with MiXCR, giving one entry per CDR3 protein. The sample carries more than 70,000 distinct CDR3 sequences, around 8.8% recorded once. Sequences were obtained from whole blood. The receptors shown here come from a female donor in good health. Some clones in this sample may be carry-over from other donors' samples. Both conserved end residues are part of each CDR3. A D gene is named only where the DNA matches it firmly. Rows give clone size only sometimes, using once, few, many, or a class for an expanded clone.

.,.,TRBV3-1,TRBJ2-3,CASSQDPKDTQYF,TGTGCCAGCAGCCAAGATCCGAAAGATACGCAGTATTTT
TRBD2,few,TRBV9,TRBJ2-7,CASSAGGDSEQYF,TGTGCCAGCAGCGCGGGGGGGGATAGCGAGCAGTACTTC
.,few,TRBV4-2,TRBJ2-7,CASSQEGGWGYEQYF,TGTGCCAGCAGCCAAGAAGGGGGTTGGGGGTACGAGCAGTACTTC
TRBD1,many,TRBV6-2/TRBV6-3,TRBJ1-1,CASTSPATGKTEAFF,TGTGCCAGCACCTCACCTGCGACAGGGAAGACTGAAGCTTTCTTT
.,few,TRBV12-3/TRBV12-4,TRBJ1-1,CASSSLNSDRKAFF,TGTGCCAGCAGTTCCCTCAATTCTGACAGAAAAGCTTTCTTT
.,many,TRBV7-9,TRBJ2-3,CASSTQGSNRDTQYF,TGTGCCAGCAGTACCCAGGGGAGTAATCGGGATACGCAGTATTTT
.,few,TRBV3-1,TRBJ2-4,CASSRKGKNIQYF,TGTGCCAGCAGCCGCAAGGGGAAAAACATTCAGTACTTC
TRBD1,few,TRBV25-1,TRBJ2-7,CASSDGSQGGYEQYF,TGTGCCAGCAGTGACGGGTCACAGGGGGGTTACGAGCAGTACTTC
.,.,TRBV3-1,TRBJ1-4,CASSPDPGGNEKLFF,TGTGCCAGCAGCCCGGACCCCGGGGGTAATGAAAAACTGTTTTTT
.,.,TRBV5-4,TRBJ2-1,CASSLNPFSYNEQFF,TGTGCCAGCAGCTTGAATCCGTTCTCCTACAATGAGCAGTTCTTC
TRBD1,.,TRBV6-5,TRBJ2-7,CATRTGAFYEQYF,TGTGCCACCAGGACAGGGGCCTTCTACGAGCAGTACTTC
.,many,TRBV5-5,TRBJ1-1,CASSLGSQGSTFF,TGTGCCAGCAGCTTGGGTTCCCAGGGGAGTACTTTCTTT
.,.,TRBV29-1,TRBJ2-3,CSVDQGPNTDTQYF,TGCAGCGTTGACCAGGGTCCTAACACAGATACGCAGTATTTT
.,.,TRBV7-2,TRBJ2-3,CASSKISQGIGLGTDTQYF,TGTGCCAGCAGCAAAATTTCTCAAGGAATTGGACTGGGCACAGATACGCAGTATTTT
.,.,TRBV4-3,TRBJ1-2,CASSQDERGGHGYTF,TGCGCCAGCAGCCAAGACGAACGGGGCGGCCATGGCTACACCTTC
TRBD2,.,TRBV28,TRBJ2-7,CASGRGGYEQYF,TGTGCCAGCGGAAGGGGAGGGTACGAGCAGTACTTC
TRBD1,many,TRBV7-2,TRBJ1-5,CASSWTGVTNQPQHF,TGTGCCAGCAGCTGGACAGGGGTCACCAATCAGCCCCAGCATTTT
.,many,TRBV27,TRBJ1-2,CASSLSGQYYGYTF,TGTGCCAGCAGTTTATCCGGACAGTACTATGGCTACACCTTC
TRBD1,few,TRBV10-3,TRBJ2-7,CAISPGQDSYEQYF,TGTGCCATCAGTCCAGGACAGGACTCCTACGAGCAGTACTTC
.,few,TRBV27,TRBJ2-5,CASSRRDSKETQYF,TGTGCCAGCAGCCGCCGGGACTCGAAAGAGACCCAGTACTTC
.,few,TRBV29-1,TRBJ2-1,CSVDQGNEQFF,TGCAGCGTTGATCAGGGTAATGAGCAGTTCTTC
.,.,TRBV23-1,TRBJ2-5,CASSHRSGELQGKTQYF,TGCGCCAGCAGTCATAGGTCAGGGGAGCTTCAGGGGAAGACCCAGTACTTC
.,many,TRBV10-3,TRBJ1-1,CAISVDIHTEAFF,TGTGCCATCAGTGTGGACATACACACTGAAGCTTTCTTT
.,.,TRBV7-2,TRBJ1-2,CASSPTRGQGSYGYTF,TGTGCCAGCAGCCCCACCCGGGGGCAGGGCTCCTATGGCTACACCTTC
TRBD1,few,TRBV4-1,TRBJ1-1,CASSQVGLLRDRQNTEAFF,TGCGCCAGCAGCCAAGTGGGCTTATTAAGGGACAGGCAGAACACTGAAGCTTTCTTT
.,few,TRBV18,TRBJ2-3,CASSPTSMGTQYF,TGTGCCAGCTCACCGACAAGTATGGGAACGCAGTATTTT
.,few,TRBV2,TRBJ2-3,CASTRRGRGTDTQYF,TGTGCCAGCACCCGAAGGGGGAGGGGCACAGATACGCAGTATTTT
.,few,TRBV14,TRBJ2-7,CASSQGGAEQYF,TGTGCCAGCAGCCAAGGGGGCGCCGAGCAGTACTTC
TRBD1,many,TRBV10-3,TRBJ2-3,CASEPKGTEGTDTQYF,TGTGCCTCGGAACCCAAAGGGACAGAAGGCACAGATACGCAGTATTTT
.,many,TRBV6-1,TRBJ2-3,CASTGSTDTQYF,TGTGCCAGCACAGGTAGCACAGATACGCAGTATTTT
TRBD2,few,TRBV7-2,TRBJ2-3,CASSFSGREGYTDTQYF,TGTGCCAGCAGCTTTTCTGGGCGGGAGGGGTACACAGATACGCAGTATTTT
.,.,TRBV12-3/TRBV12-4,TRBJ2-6,CASRKSGANVLTF,TGTGCCAGCAGAAAATCAGGGGCCAACGTCCTGACTTTC
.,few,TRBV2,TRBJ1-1,CATYKRTENGAFF,TGTGCCACCTACAAACGGACAGAGAATGGAGCTTTCTTT